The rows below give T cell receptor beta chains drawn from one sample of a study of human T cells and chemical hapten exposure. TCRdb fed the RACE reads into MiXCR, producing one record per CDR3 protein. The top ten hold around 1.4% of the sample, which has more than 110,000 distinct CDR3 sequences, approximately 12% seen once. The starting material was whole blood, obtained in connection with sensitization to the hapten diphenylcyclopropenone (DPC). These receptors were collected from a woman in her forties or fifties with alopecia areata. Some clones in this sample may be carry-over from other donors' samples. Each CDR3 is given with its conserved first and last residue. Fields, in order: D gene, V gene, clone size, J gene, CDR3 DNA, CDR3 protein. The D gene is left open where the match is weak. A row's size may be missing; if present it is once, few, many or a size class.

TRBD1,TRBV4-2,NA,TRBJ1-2,TGTGCCAGCAGCCCCGCGACAGGGGCCAACTATGGCTACACCTTC,CASSPATGANYGYTF
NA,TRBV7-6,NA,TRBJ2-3,TGTGCCAGCGGCCGGCCGCCGGGGCCGGGGAGCACAGATACGCAGTATTTT,CASGRPPGPGSTDTQYF
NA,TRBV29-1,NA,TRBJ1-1,TGCAGCGTTTTAAGCGCTGAAGCTTTCTTT,CSVLSAEAFF
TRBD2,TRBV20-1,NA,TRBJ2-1,TGCAGTGCAGTAGCGGGATCGCATGAGCAGTTCTTC,CSAVAGSHEQFF
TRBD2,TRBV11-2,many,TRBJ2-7,TGTGCCAGCAGCTTGGGACTAGCGGCCTACGAGCAGTACTTC,CASSLGLAAYEQYF
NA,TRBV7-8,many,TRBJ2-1,TGTGCCAGCAGCTTAAGGGGCTCGCTGAGCTCCTACAATGAGCAGTTCTTC,CASSLRGSLSSYNEQFF
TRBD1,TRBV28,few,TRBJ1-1,TGTGCCAGCAGGGGGACAGGGGGCAGGACTGAAGCTTTCTTT,CASRGTGGRTEAFF
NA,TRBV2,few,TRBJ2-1,TGTGCCAGCAGTGCCGGGCGACTAATCTCAACCAATGAGCAGTTCTTC,CASSAGRLISTNEQFF
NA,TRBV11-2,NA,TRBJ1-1,TGTGCCAGCCTGGGGGCACGCACTGAAGCTTTCTTT,CASLGARTEAFF
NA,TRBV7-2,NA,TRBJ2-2,TGTGCCAGCAGCTCCCTGGGGCAATTCACCGGGGAGCTGTTTTTT,CASSSLGQFTGELFF
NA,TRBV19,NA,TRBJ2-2,TGTGCCAGCCTGTCCCGGGGCGCTCCGGTGAACACCGGGGAGCTGTTTTTT,CASLSRGAPVNTGELFF
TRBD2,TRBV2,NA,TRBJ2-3,TGTGCCAGCAGTGGTTCTAGCGGGGCTAGCACAGATACGCAGTATTTT,CASSGSSGASTDTQYF
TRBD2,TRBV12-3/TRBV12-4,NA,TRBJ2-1,TGTGCCAGCAGTTCTAGCGGGAGGACAGGGGAGCAGTTCTTC,CASSSSGRTGEQFF
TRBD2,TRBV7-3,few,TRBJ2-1,TGTGCCAGCAGCGTACCGGGACTAGGAGGCGATGAGCAGTTCTTC,CASSVPGLGGDEQFF
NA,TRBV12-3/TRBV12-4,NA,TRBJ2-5,TGTGCCAGCTCGGGACGGCTGTACCAAGAGACCCAGTACTTC,CASSGRLYQETQYF
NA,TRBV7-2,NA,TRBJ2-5,TGTGCCAGCAGCTCTACAGGGTTCCAAGAGACCCAGTACTTC,CASSSTGFQETQYF
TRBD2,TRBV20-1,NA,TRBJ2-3,TGCAGTGCTTGGACTAGCCCTAGCACAGAAACGCAGTATTTT,CSAWTSPSTETQYF
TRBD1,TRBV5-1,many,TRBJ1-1,TGCGCCAGCAGCTTACAGGGGGGTATCACTGAAGCTTTCTTT,CASSLQGGITEAFF
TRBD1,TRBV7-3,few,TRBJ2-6,TGTGCCAGCAGCCTCAGGACAGGGGGCTCTGGGGCCAACGTCCTGACTTTC,CASSLRTGGSGANVLTF
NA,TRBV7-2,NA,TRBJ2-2,TGTGCCAGCAGCCTATACGCGAACACCGGGGAGCTGTTTTTT,CASSLYANTGELFF
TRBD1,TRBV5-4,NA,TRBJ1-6,TGTGCCAGCAGCTTGCAGGGGGGGAATTCACCCCTCCACTTT,CASSLQGGNSPLHF
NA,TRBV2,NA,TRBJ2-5,TGTGCCGGGCGTCAAGGGTCGGGAGAGACCCAGTACTTC,CAGRQGSGETQYF
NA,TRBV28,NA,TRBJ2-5,TGTGCCAGCAGTTTGGGCCTCTTCGGGGCCCAGTACTTC,CASSLGLFGAQYF
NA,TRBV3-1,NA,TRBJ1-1,TGTGCCAGCAGCCAAGGTGCAGGGAACACTGAAGCTTTCTTT,CASSQGAGNTEAFF
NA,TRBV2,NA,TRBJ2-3,TGTGCCAGCAGTGAAGCGCAGGGAACTAGCTACGCAGATACGCAGTATTTT,CASSEAQGTSYADTQYF
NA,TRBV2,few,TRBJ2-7,TGTGCCAGCATGTCAGGGGCCGCTTTTCGGGAGCAGTACTTC,CASMSGAAFREQYF
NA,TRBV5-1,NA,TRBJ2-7,TGCGCCAGCAGCTTTCCCCCAGCCTACGAGCAGTACTTC,CASSFPPAYEQYF
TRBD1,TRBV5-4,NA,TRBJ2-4,TGTGCCAGCAGCCCACTAACCGGACAGGGGGAGAACATTCAGTACTTC,CASSPLTGQGENIQYF
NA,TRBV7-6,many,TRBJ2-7,TGTGCCAGCAGCTTAGCAGCTGGAGGCTACGAGCAGTACTTC,CASSLAAGGYEQYF
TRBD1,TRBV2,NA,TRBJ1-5,TGTGCCAGCAACCCAAGGACAGGGGGAAATCAGCCCCAGCATTTT,CASNPRTGGNQPQHF
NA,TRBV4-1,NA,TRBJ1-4,TGCGCCAGCAGCCAAGCAACCAGGGATGGAAAACTGTTTTTT,CASSQATRDGKLFF
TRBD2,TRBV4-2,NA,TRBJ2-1,TGTGCCAGCAGCCAAGATATTTCTAGCGGGACGGGGGCCTACAATGAGCAGTTCTTC,CASSQDISSGTGAYNEQFF
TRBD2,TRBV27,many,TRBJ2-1,TGTGCCAGCAGTTTCGTAAGCGGGAGATTAGGGAATGAGCAGTTCTTC,CASSFVSGRLGNEQFF
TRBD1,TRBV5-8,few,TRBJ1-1,TGTGCCAGCAGCGCGCAGACAGGGGTAAACACTGAAGCTTTCTTT,CASSAQTGVNTEAFF
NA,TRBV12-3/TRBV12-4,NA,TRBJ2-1,TGTGCCAGCAGTTGGTCCGCAACGTTAAACAATGAGCAGTTCTTC,CASSWSATLNNEQFF
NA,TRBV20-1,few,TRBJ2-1,TGCAGTGCTCGACATCTTAACAGCTACAATGAGCAGTTCTTC,CSARHLNSYNEQFF
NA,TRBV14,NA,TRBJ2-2,TGTGCCAGCAGCCCTCGCCAGGGATTGAACACCGGGGAGCTGTTTTTT,CASSPRQGLNTGELFF
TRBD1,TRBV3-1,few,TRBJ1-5,TGTGCCAGCAGCCATGGGACAGGGCGCAATCAGCCCCAGCATTTT,CASSHGTGRNQPQHF
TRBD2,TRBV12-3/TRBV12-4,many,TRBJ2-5,TGTGCCAGCAGGCGGGAGGGACACTCTTACGAGACCCAGTACTTC,CASRREGHSYETQYF
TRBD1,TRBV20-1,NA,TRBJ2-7,TGCAGTGCTAGGGGGGACAGGGACGAGCAGTACTTC,CSARGDRDEQYF
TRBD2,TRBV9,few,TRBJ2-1,TGTGCCAGCAGCGTAGCCCGACTAGCGGGAGGGCCCAGCTCCTACAATGAGCAGTTCTTC,CASSVARLAGGPSSYNEQFF
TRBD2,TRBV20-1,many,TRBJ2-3,TGCAGTGCTAGAGATTTGAGCGGGAAGGATACGCAGTATTTT,CSARDLSGKDTQYF
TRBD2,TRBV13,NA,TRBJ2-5,TGTGCCAGCAGCCGTTTGTCGGGGGGGCCCGAGACCCAGTACTTC,CASSRLSGGPETQYF
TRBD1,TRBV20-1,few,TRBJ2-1,TGCAGTGCTAGAGCCCATGCCGGGACAGGGGTTTATTATGAGCAGTTCTTC,CSARAHAGTGVYYEQFF
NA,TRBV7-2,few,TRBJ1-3,TGTGCCAGCAGCTCCCAAAGGGGGGCTGGAAACACCATATATTTT,CASSSQRGAGNTIYF
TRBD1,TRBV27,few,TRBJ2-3,TGTGCCAGCAGTCCTGGGACAGGGGAAACAGATACGCAGTATTTT,CASSPGTGETDTQYF
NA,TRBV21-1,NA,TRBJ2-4,TGTGCCAGCAGCAGAAAACCCACCCTAGCGGGACAGGGCTTGGCCAAAAACATTCAGTACTTC,CASSRKPTLAGQGLAKNIQYF
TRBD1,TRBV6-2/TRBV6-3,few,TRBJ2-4,TGTGCCAGCAGTTACGACCGGGACAGGGGTAGCATTCAGTACTTC,CASSYDRDRGSIQYF
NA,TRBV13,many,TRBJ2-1,TGTGCCAGCAGCTTCACAAAAGCGGGCTCCTACAATGAGCAGTTCTTC,CASSFTKAGSYNEQFF
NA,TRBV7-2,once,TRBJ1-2,TGTGCCAGCAGCCCCGGGGCGCACTATGGCTACACCTTC,CASSPGAHYGYTF
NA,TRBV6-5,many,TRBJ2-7,TGTGCCAGCAGGCCGGGACCGAGCGGCGAGCAGTACTTC,CASRPGPSGEQYF
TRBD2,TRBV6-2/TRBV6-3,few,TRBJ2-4,TGTGCCAGCAGAGAAAATCCGGGACTAGCGGGAGGGCGTAAGAACATTCAGTACTTC,CASRENPGLAGGRKNIQYF
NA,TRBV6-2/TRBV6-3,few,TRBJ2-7,TGTGCCAGCAGTTTAGCACCGTTCGGGGAGCAGTACTTC,CASSLAPFGEQYF
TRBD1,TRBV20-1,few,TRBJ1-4,TGCAGTGCTCCCGGGACAGGGGATGAAAAATTGTTTTTT,CSAPGTGDEKLFF
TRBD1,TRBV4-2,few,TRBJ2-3,TGTGCCAGCAGCCAGGCTATTACAGGGGGCGCGGCAGATACGCAGTATTTT,CASSQAITGGAADTQYF
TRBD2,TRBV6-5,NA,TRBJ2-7,TGTGCCAGCAGTTACGCGGCGGGAGGCTACTACGAGCAGTACTTC,CASSYAAGGYYEQYF
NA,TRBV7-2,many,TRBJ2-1,TGTGCCAGCAGCCCCCGGACTTCCATCTCCTACAATGAGCAGTTCTTC,CASSPRTSISYNEQFF
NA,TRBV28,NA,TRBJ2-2,TGTGCCAGCAGTTTAAGGAGGGTAGGAAACACCGGGGAGCTGTTTTTT,CASSLRRVGNTGELFF